Sequencing of this T cell receptor beta chain was carried out in a study of CD8 T cells in ankylosing spondylitis. Study-level points and caveats: Disease-linked clones, CD8+, were relatively rare in peripheral blood. Reportedly, matched ankylosing spondylitis synovial fluid was significantly enriched for disease-linked clones. A motif of fewer than ten highly homologous TCR beta variants was seen as apparently characteristic of ankylosing spondylitis blood.

This clonotype appeared many times. Its antigen remains unidentified. TCRdb re-called the 5' RACE reads with MiXCR, one entry per CDR3 protein. Among under 250,000 distinct CDR3 sequences listed, over 9.5% were seen once. Germline V gene sequence: CDR1 SGHRS, CDR2 YFSETQ. This CDR3 comprises 16 residues. With 0 bases removed from V and 4 bases from J, the gap between germline ends came to 15 bases. The chain carries TRBV5-1 and TRBJ2-3; D remains unclear. The source material was blood, either unsorted or a sorted T cell fraction (not recorded which). This TCR was sampled from a male donor with ankylosing spondylitis or in good health (not recorded which). The CDR3 region is CASSLALSKSADTQYF. In DNA, the CDR3 is TGCGCCAGCAGCTTGGCCCTCTCGAAGAGCGCAGATACGCAGTATTTT.